This record covers a single T cell receptor beta chain. Produced via immunoSEQ multiplex PCR; TCRdb's table is partial and in-frame only. The sample has under 200,000 clones, 75% to 85% seen once. This sample was included in a study of blood T cell repertoires in COVID-19. Background on the study: From T cells, B-cell-depleted T cells, or PBMCs came the material, which was cDNA or gDNA.

The CDR3 has 15 amino acids. V lost 3 bases and J lost 1; bases outside the gene matches: 3. CDR1 and CDR2 from the germline V gene are KGHDR and SFDVKD. The sequence came from a man in his 60s with acute or convalescent COVID-19. The sequencing input was peripheral blood. The rearrangement links TRBV24-1 to TRBJ2-7, with TRBD2 matching over 9 bases. The CDR3 DNA sequence: TGTGCCACCAGTGATGGGCTAGCGGGATCCTACGAGCAGTACTTC. Translated, it gives CATSDGLAGSYEQYF.